The entry that follows covers one T cell receptor beta chain sequence. Germline lookup yields CDR1 LNHDA and CDR2 SQIVND (reference sequence). V dropped 4 bases and J dropped 6; count of bases not matched to a gene: 9. The CDR3 has 15 residues. The sample originates from a study of cytomegalovirus exposure and HLA in healthy donors. The study ran its PCR with 60 Vbeta and 13 Jbeta primers. Assay used: immunoSEQ multiplex PCR; TCRdb lists only in-frame clones, some missing. This table holds roughly 53,000 clones. V and J are TRBV19 and TRBJ1-5, with 7 bases lining up with TRBD1. Material for sequencing was PBMCs. The receptor was derived from a man between 18 and 29 years old in good health and CMV-seropositive. DNA for the CDR3: TGTGCCAGTAGTACCGGACAGGTGAGGGGTCAGCCCCAGCATTTT. It codes for CASSTGQVRGQPQHF.